This T cell receptor beta chain stems from a study of neoadjuvant anti-PD-1 for oral cavity cancer. Points from the study as a whole: Non-responders to neoadjuvant nivolumab had significantly more clonal PBMC T cells than responders.

Stage II-IVA oral cavity squamous cell carcinoma was new and untreated by systemic or radiation therapy. Regarding this clone: As yet, its antigen is unknown.

Profiling relied on immunoSEQ multiplex PCR, and the TCRdb table lists in-frame clones only, not all of them. The table includes tens of thousands of clones, roughly 84% detected once. With V trimmed by 4 bases and J by 7 bases, 8 bases remained unmatched. Germline values: CDR1 SGHAT, CDR2 FQNNGV. CDR3 length: 16 residues. The rearrangement links TRBV11-2 to TRBJ2-5; 14 nucleotides line up with TRBD2. This receptor was taken from a person aged 35 to 85 with oral cavity squamous cell carcinoma. The sample in question was PBMCs, obtained before nivolumab (anti-PD-1) treatment. As DNA, the CDR3 is TGTGCCAGCAGCTCCGGGACTAGCGGGGGCGGGGTGACCCAGTACTTC. Its protein product is CASSSGTSGGGVTQYF.